Included here is one T cell receptor (beta chain) sequence, with context. Which antigen it targets is not known. Base-call qualities are not available, and no considerably larger clone is one nucleotide away. The sample belongs to a study of T cell changes during pregnancy in multiple sclerosis (dated by TCRdb to about 2019). Study-wide context: The study looked at changes in the T cell repertoire across pregnancy in women with multiple sclerosis.

Spanning cysteine to phenylalanine, the CDR3 consists of 16 amino acids. CDR3 DNA only is kept here, 48 bases in frame from base 1. Taken from the germline V gene, the CDR1 and CDR2 loops are SGHAT and FQNNGV. At the junction V is shortened by 1 base and J by 5 bases; bases outside the gene matches: 5. The library was generated by the immunoSEQ multiplex PCR assay. TCRdb holds this immuneACCESS table with in-frame rearrangements only. Some clones are missing; in checked studies, unresolved V genes explain under half, and the rest has no known cause. Within this sample are around 50,000 clones, with approximately 94% of them counted one time only. The ten largest clones capture roughly 4% of the sample.

The V and J segments used are TRBV11-2 and TRBJ2-1, with 10 bases aligning to TRBD2. The material sequenced was CD8+ T cells from peripheral blood mononuclear cells, taken in the first trimester of pregnancy. This TCR was sampled from a female donor with multiple sclerosis, enrolled in a pregnancy study. The CDR3 corresponds to CASSLALLAGNNEQFF. The DNA is TGTGCCAGCAGCTTAGCCTTACTAGCGGGAAACAATGAGCAGTTCTTC. Joined to the reference TRBV11-2 and TRBJ2-1 proteins, this CDR3 gives the full variable domain: EAGVAQSPRYKIIEKRQSVAFWCNPISGHATLYWYQQILGQGPKLLIQFQNNGVVDDSQLPKDRFSAERLKGVDSTLKIQPAKLEDSAVYLCASSLALLAGNNEQFFGPGTRLTVL.